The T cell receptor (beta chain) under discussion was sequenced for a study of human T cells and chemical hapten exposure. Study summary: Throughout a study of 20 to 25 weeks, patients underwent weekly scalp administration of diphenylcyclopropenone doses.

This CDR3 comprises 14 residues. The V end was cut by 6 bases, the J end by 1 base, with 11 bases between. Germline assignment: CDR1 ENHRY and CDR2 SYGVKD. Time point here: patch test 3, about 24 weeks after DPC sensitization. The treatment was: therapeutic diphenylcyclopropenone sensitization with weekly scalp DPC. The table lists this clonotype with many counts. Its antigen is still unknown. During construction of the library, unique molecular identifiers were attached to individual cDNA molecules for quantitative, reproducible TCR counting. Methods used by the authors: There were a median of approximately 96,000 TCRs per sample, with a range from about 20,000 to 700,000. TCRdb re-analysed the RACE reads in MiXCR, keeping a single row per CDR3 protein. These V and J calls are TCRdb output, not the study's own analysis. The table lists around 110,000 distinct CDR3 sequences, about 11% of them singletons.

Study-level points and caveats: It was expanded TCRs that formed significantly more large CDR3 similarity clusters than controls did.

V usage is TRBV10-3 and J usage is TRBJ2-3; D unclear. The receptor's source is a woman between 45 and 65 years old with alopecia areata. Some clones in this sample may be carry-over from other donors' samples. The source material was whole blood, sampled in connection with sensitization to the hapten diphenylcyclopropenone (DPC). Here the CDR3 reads CAIRPTEGTDTQYF. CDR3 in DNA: TGTGCCATCAGACCGACCGAGGGCACAGATACGCAGTATTTT.